The rows below give T cell receptor beta chains drawn from one sample of a study of cytomegalovirus exposure and HLA in healthy donors. Assay used: immunoSEQ multiplex PCR; TCRdb lists only in-frame clones, some missing. The data hold around 250,000 clones, with 90% observed a single time. The sample taken for sequencing was PBMCs. The receptors stem from a young woman in good health and CMV-seronegative. The CDR3 runs from the conserved cysteine through the conserved F or W. The order of the fields is V gene, D gene, J gene, clone size, CDR3 protein, CDR3 DNA. A D gene is named only where the DNA matches it firmly. The size field is filled for only some rows; it gives once, few, many or a size class.

>TRBV19|.|TRBJ2-1|.
CASSIRAGVEQFF
TGTGCCAGTAGTATACGAGCAGGGGTGGAGCAGTTCTTC
>TRBV4-3|TRBD2|TRBJ2-7|.
CASSQRGLAGRDEQYF
TGCGCCAGCAGCCAACGGGGACTAGCGGGGCGCGACGAGCAGTACTTC
>TRBV27|.|TRBJ1-5|.
CASSFQGQGSGPQHF
TGTGCCAGCAGTTTTCAGGGGCAGGGGAGTGGGCCCCAGCATTTT
>TRBV7-9|TRBD2|TRBJ2-5|.
CASTSGGIETQYF
TGTGCCAGCACTAGCGGGGGAATAGAGACCCAGTACTTC
>TRBV5-1|TRBD2|TRBJ2-7|.
CASSLGLGPYEQYF
TGCGCCAGCAGTCTGGGACTAGGCCCCTACGAGCAGTACTTC
>TRBV5-4|TRBD2|TRBJ2-5|.
CASSWTSGRYQETQYF
TGTGCCAGCAGCTGGACTAGCGGGAGGTACCAAGAGACCCAGTACTTC
>TRBV30|.|TRBJ2-7|.
CACTRDTLYEQYF
TGTGCCTGTACAAGGGACACTCTCTACGAGCAGTACTTC
>TRBV27|.|TRBJ1-5|.
CASSLQGFSNQPQHF
TGTGCCAGCAGTTTACAGGGTTTTAGCAATCAGCCCCAGCATTTT
>TRBV7-9|TRBD1|TRBJ1-4|few
CASSRQGSNEKLFF
TGTGCCAGCAGCCGACAGGGCTCTAATGAAAAACTGTTTTTT
>TRBV7-2|TRBD2|TRBJ2-3|.
CASSSSGGGADTQYF
TGTGCCAGCAGCTCCAGCGGGGGGGGCGCAGATACGCAGTATTTT
>TRBV5-1|.|TRBJ1-1|.
CASSLGGNTEAFF
TGCGCCAGCAGCTTGGGCGGGAACACTGAAGCTTTCTTT
>TRBV7-2|TRBD2|TRBJ2-3|.
CASSLVGGGAGDTQYF
TGTGCCAGCAGCTTAGTTGGCGGGGGGGCCGGGGATACGCAGTATTTT
>TRBV11-2|.|TRBJ1-6|.
CASSTPTALNSPLHF
TGTGCCAGCAGCACCCCGACAGCGCTAAATTCACCCCTCCACTTT
>TRBV27|.|TRBJ1-5|few
CASSLNGNNQPQHF
TGTGCCAGCAGTCTAAACGGGAACAATCAGCCCCAGCATTTT
>TRBV7-9|.|TRBJ2-1|.
CASSSELLSSYNEQFF
TGTGCCAGCAGCTCCGAACTCTTAAGTTCCTACAATGAGCAGTTCTTC
>TRBV5-6|TRBD1|TRBJ1-1|.
CASRQGAMNTEAFF
TGTGCCAGCCGACAGGGGGCTATGAACACTGAAGCTTTCTTT
>TRBV29-1|.|TRBJ1-5|.
CSVSRTEDQPQHF
TGCAGCGTGTCCCGGACAGAAGATCAGCCCCAGCATTTT
>TRBV7-9|TRBD1|TRBJ2-2|few
CASSVVGGMTGELFF
TGTGCCAGTAGTGTTGTAGGGGGCATGACCGGGGAGCTGTTTTTT
>TRBV6-5|.|TRBJ2-2|.
CASRGFWNTGELFF
TGTGCCAGCCGGGGGTTTTGGAACACCGGGGAGCTGTTTTTT
>TRBV6-1|TRBD1|TRBJ1-2|few
CASSVLTGTGHGYTF
TGTGCCAGCAGTGTCCTGACCGGGACAGGGCATGGCTACACCTTC
>TRBV7-6|.|TRBJ2-2|.
CASSLVDSLRTGELFF
TGTGCCAGCAGCTTAGTGGACAGCCTGCGGACCGGGGAGCTGTTTTTT
>TRBV2|.|TRBJ1-1|.
CASSYRMNTEAFF
TGTGCCAGCAGTTACAGGATGAACACTGAAGCTTTCTTT
>TRBV28|TRBD1|TRBJ2-3|.
CASSFWTGGLTDTQYF
TGTGCCAGCAGTTTCTGGACAGGGGGGCTCACAGATACGCAGTATTTT
>TRBV7-9|.|TRBJ2-1|.
CASSDSREQFF
TGTGCCAGCAGCGACAGCAGAGAGCAGTTCTTC
>TRBV5-4|.|TRBJ1-4|.
CASSSNERGWSEKLFF
TGTGCCAGCAGCTCTAATGAACGGGGGTGGAGTGAAAAACTGTTTTTT
>TRBV5-5|.|TRBJ1-3|.
CASSLAGLSGNTIYF
TGTGCCAGCAGCTTGGCAGGCCTCTCTGGAAACACCATATATTTT
>TRBV14|.|TRBJ1-6|.
CASSQDHGASPLHF
TGTGCCAGCAGCCAAGACCATGGAGCTTCACCCCTCCACTTT
>TRBV25-1|.|TRBJ1-6|few
CASSVPGLNSPLHF
TGTGCCAGCAGTGTTCCAGGACTTAATTCACCCCTCCACTTT
>TRBV5-1|TRBD1|TRBJ2-2|.
CASSGGTGTNTGELFF
TGCGCCAGCAGCGGGGGGACAGGGACAAACACCGGGGAGCTGTTTTTT
>TRBV6-4|TRBD2|TRBJ2-3|few
CASSDSTSGGADTQYF
TGTGCCAGCAGTGACTCGACTAGCGGGGGGGCCGATACGCAGTATTTT
>TRBV6-5|.|TRBJ1-1|.
CASSPGGENTEAFF
TGTGCCAGCAGTCCGGGAGGGGAGAACACTGAAGCTTTCTTT
>TRBV27|TRBD2|TRBJ2-1|.
CASSLGLAVYNEQFF
TGTGCCAGCAGTTTGGGGCTAGCGGTTTACAATGAGCAGTTCTTC
>TRBV11-3|.|TRBJ2-7|.
CASSPGQTYEQYF
TGTGCCAGCAGCCCGGGACAAACCTACGAGCAGTACTTC
>TRBV28|TRBD1|TRBJ1-2|few
CASSLVGQRIDTF
TGTGCCAGCAGTTTAGTGGGACAGCGCATAGACACCTTC
>TRBV30|.|TRBJ2-7|.
CAWSRGGVDEQYF
TGTGCCTGGAGTCGCGGGGGCGTCGACGAGCAGTACTTC
>TRBV6-1|.|TRBJ2-7|.
CASRDTTYEQYF
TGTGCCAGCCGGGACACAACCTACGAGCAGTACTTC
>TRBV5-4|.|TRBJ1-2|.
CASSLARDGYTF
TGTGCCAGCAGCTTGGCCAGGGATGGCTACACCTTC
>TRBV29-1|TRBD1|TRBJ1-4|.
CSVGTANEKLFF
TGCAGCGTCGGGACAGCTAATGAAAAACTGTTTTTT
>TRBV5-5|.|TRBJ2-2|.
CASSLVRGATGELFF
TGTGCCAGCAGCTTGGTCCGGGGGGCCACCGGGGAGCTGTTTTTT
>TRBV4-2|TRBD1|TRBJ2-2|.
CASSRGTGSTGELFF
TGTGCCAGCAGTAGGGGGACAGGGTCTACCGGGGAGCTGTTTTTT
>TRBV12-5|.|TRBJ1-2|.
CASGLAEVTSNYGYTF
TGTGCTAGTGGTTTAGCCGAGGTCACTTCAAACTATGGCTACACCTTC
>TRBV5-8|TRBD2|TRBJ2-7|.
CASSLFGTSWREQYF
TGTGCCAGCAGCTTGTTCGGGACTAGCTGGAGGGAGCAGTACTTC